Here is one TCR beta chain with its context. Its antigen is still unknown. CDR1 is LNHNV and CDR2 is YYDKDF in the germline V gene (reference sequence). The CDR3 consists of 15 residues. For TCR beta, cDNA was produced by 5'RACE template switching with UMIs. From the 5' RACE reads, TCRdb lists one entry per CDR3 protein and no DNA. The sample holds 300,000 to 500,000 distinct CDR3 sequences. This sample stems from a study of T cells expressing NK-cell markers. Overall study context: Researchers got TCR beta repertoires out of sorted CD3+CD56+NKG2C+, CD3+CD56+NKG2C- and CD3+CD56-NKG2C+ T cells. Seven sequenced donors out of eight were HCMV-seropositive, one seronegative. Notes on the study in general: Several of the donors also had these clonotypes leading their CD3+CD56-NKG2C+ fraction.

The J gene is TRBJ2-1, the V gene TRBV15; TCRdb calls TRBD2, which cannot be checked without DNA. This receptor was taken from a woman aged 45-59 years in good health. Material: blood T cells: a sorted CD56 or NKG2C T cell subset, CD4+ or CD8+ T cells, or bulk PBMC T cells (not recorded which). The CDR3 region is CATSRVVGGPNEQFF.